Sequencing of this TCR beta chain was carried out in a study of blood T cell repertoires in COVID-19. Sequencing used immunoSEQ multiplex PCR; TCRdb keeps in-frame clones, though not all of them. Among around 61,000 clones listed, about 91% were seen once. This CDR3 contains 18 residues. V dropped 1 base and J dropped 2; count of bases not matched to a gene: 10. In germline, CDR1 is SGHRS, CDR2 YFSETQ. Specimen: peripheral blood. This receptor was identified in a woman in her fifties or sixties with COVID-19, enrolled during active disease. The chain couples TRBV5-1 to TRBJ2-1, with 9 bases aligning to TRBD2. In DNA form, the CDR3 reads TGCGCCAGCAGCTTGTCCCCAGCGGGAGGTCACCCCTACAATGAGCAGTTCTTC. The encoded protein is CASSLSPAGGHPYNEQFF.